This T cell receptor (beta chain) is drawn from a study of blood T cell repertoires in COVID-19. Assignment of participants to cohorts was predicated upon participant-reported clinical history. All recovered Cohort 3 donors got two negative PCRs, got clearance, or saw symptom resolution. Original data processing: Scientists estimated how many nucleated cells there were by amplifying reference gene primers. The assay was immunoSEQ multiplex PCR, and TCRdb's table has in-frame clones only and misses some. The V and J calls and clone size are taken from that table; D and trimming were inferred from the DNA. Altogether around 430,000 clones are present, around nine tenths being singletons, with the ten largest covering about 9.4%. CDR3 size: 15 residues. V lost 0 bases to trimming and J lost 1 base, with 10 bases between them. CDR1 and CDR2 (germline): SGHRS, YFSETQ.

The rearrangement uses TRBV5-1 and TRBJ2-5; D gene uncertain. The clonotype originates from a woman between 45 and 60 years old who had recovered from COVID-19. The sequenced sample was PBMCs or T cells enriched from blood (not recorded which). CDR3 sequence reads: CASSLDGQIQETQYF. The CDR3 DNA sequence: TGCGCCAGCAGCTTGGATGGCCAGATCCAAGAGACCCAGTACTTC. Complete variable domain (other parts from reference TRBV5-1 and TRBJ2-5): KAGVTQTPRYLIKTRGQQVTLSCSPISGHRSVSWYQQTPGQGLQFLFEYFSETQRNKGNFPGRFSGRQFSNSRSEMNVSTLELGDSALYLCASSLDGQIQETQYFGPGTRLLVL.